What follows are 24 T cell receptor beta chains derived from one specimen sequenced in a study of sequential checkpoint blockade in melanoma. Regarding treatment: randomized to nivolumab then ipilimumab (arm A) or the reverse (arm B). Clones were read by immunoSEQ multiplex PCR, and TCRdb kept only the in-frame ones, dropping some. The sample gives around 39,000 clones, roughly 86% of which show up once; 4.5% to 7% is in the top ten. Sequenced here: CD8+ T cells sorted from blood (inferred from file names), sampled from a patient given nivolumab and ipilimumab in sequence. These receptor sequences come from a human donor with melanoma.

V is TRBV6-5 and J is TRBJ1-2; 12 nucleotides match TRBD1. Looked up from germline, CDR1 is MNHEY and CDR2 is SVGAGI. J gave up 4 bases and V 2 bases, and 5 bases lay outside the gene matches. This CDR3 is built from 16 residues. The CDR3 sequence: CASSYGTGGSGYGYTF. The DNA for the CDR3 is TGTGCCAGCAGTTACGGGACAGGGGGCTCCGGCTATGGCTACACCTTC.

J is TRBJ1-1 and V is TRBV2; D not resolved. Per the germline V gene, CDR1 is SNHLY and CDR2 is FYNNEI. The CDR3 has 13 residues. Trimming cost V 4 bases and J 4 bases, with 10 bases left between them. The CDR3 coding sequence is TGTGCCAGCAGTGGAAGGAGAGCCACTGAAGCTTTCTTT. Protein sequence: CASSGRRATEAFF.

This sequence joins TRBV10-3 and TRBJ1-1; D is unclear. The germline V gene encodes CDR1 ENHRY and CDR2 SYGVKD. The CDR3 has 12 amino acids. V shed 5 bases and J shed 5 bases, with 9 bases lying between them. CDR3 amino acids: CAISSGQTEAFF. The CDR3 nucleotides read TGTGCCATCAGTTCTGGTCAGACTGAAGCTTTCTTT.

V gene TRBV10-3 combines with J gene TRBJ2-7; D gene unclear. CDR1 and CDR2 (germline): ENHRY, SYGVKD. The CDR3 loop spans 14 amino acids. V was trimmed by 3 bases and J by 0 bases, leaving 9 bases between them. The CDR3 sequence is CAISDLTGSYEQYF. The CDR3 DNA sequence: TGTGCCATCAGTGACCTGACGGGCTCCTACGAGCAGTACTTC.

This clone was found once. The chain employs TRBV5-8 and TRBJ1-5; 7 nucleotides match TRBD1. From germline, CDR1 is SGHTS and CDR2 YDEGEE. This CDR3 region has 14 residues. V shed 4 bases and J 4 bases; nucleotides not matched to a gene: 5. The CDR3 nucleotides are TGTGCCAGCAGCCCGAGGACAGGTAATCAGCCCCAGCATTTT. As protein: CASSPRTGNQPQHF.

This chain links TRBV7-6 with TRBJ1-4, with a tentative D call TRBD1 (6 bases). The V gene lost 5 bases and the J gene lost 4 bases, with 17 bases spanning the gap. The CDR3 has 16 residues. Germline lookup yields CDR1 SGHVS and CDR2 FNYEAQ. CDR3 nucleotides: TGTGCCAGCAGCCTCGACAGGTTAGGTGATAATGAAAAACTGTTTTTT. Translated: CASSLDRLGDNEKLFF.

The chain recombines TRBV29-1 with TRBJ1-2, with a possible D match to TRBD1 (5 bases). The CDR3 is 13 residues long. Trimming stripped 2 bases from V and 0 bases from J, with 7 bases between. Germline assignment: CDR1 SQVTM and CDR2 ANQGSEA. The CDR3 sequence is CSVETGANYGYTF. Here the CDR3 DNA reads TGCAGCGTTGAAACAGGAGCTAACTATGGCTACACCTTC. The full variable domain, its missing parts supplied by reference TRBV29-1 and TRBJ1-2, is SAVISQKPSRDICQRGTSLTIQCQVDSQVTMMFWYRQQPGQSLTLIATANQGSEATYESGFVIDKFPISRPNLTFSTLTVSNMSPEDSSIYLCSVETGANYGYTFGSGTRLTVV.

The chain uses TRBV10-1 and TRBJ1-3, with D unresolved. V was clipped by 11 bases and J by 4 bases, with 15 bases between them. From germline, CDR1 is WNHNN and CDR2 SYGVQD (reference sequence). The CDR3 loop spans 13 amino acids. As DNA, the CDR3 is TGCGCCCTCTCGGCTGGGCGCGGAAACACCATATATTTT. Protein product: CALSAGRGNTIYF.

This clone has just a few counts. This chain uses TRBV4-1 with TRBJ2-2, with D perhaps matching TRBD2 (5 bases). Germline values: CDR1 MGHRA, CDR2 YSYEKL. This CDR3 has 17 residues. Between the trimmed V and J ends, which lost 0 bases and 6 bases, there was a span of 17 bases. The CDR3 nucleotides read TGCGCCAGCAGCCAAGACCGTGGCGGGTTTGTCGCCGGGGAGCTGTTTTTT. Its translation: CASSQDRGGFVAGELFF.

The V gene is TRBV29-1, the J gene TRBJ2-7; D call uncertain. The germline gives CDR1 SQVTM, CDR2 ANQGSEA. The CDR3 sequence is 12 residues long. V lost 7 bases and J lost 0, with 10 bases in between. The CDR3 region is CSALTYSYEQYF. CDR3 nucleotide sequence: TGCAGCGCTTTGACTTACTCCTACGAGCAGTACTTC.

CDR3 in amino acids: CASSDTGTGQYNEQFF. The CDR3 DNA reads TGTGCCAGCAGTGACACAGGGACAGGGCAATACAATGAGCAGTTCTTC. V and J are TRBV2 and TRBJ2-1; 9 bases map to TRBD1. CDR1 and CDR2 from the germline V gene are SNHLY and FYNNEI. The CDR3 is 16 residues long. The junction had 7 bases not matched to a gene; V was cut back by 3 bases and J by 4 bases.

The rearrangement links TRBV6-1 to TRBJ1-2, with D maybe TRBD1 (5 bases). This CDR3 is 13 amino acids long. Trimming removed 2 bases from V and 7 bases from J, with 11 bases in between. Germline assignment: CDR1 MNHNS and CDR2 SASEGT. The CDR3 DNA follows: TGTGCCAGCAGTGAAATGGCAGGGCTTGGCTACACCTTC. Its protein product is CASSEMAGLGYTF.

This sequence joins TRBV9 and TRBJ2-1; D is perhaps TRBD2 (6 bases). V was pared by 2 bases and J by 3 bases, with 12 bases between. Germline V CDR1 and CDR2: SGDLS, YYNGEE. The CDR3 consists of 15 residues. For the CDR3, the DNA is TGTGCCAGCAGCGTGGTAGCGGTTGGCTACAATGAGCAGTTCTTC. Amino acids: CASSVVAVGYNEQFF. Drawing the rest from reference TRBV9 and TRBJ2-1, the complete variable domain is DSGVTQTPKHLITATGQRVTLRCSPRSGDLSVYWYQQSLDQGLQFLIQYYNGEERAKGNILERFSAQQFPDLHSELNLSSLELGDSALYFCASSVVAVGYNEQFFGPGTRLTVL.

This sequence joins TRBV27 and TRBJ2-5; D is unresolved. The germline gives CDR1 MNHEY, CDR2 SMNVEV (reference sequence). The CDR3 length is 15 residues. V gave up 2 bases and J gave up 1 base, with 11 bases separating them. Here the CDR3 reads CASSLMSRPQETQYF. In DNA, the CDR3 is TGTGCCAGCAGTTTAATGAGCAGGCCCCAAGAGACCCAGTACTTC.

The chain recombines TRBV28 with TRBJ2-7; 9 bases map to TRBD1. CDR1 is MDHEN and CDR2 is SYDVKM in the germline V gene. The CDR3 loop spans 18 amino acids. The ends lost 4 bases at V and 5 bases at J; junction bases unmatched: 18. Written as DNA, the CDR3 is TGTGCCAGCAGTTCACGCGCTACACAACAGGGGGCATTCGACGAGCAGTACTTC. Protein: CASSSRATQQGAFDEQYF.

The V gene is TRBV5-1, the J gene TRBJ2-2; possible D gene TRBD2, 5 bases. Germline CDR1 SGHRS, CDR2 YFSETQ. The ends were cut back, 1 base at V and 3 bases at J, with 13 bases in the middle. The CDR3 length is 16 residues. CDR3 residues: CASSLYPGRDTGELFF. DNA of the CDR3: TGCGCCAGCAGCTTGTATCCGGGAAGGGACACCGGGGAGCTGTTTTTT.

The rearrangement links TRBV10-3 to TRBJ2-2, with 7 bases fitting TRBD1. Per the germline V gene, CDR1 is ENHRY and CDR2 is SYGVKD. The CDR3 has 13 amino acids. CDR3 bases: TGTGTCCTTCGGGACAGTAGCACCGGGGAGCTGTTTTTT. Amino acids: CVLRDSSTGELFF.

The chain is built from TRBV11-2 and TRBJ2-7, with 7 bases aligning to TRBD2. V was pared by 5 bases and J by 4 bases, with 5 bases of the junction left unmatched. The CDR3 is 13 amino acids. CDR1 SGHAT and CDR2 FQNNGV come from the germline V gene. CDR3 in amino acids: CASSAGLDYEQYF. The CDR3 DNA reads TGTGCCAGCAGCGCAGGACTAGATTACGAGCAGTACTTC.

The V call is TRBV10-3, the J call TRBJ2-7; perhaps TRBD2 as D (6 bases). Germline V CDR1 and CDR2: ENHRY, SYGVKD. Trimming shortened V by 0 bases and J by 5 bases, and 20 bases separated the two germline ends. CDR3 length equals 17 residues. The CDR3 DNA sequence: TGTGCCATCAGTGAGTCTAGAGGAGGGCAGGGTACTGACGAGCAGTACTTC. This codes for CAISESRGGQGTDEQYF.

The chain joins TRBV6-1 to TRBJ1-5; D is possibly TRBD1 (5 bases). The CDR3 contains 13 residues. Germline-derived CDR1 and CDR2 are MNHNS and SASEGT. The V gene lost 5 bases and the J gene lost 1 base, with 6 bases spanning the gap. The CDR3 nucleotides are TGTGCCAGCAGTCAGGGCAGCAATCAGCCCCAGCATTTT. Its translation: CASSQGSNQPQHF.

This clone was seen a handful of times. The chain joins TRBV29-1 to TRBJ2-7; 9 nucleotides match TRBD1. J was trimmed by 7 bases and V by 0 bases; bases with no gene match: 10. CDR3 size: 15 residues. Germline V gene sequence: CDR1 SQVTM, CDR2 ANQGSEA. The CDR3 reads CSVEDRTGGGGEQYF. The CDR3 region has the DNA TGCAGCGTTGAAGATCGAACAGGGGGCGGAGGTGAGCAGTACTTC.

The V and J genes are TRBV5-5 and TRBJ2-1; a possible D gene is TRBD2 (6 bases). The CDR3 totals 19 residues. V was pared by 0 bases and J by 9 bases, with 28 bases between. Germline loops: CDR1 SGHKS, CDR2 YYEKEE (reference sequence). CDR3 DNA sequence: TGTGCCAGCAGCTTGGCACAAACCCCCTCGGGGGTCACCCTGAGTGAGCAGTTCTTC. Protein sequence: CASSLAQTPSGVTLSEQFF.

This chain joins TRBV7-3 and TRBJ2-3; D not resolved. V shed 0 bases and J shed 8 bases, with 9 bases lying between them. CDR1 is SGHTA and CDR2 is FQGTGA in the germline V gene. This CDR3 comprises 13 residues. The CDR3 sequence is CASSLTTPGTQYF. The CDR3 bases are TGTGCCAGCAGCTTAACTACTCCGGGTACGCAGTATTTT.

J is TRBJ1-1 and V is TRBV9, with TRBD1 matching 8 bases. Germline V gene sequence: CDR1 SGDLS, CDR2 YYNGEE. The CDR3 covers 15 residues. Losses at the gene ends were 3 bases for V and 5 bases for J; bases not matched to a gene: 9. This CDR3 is CASSGRSDRATEAFF. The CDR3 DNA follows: TGTGCCAGCAGCGGAAGGTCGGACAGGGCGACTGAAGCTTTCTTT. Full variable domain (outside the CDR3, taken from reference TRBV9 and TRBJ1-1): DSGVTQTPKHLITATGQRVTLRCSPRSGDLSVYWYQQSLDQGLQFLIQYYNGEERAKGNILERFSAQQFPDLHSELNLSSLELGDSALYFCASSGRSDRATEAFFGQGTRLTVV.